These 27 T cell receptor beta chains were sequenced from one sample in a study of T cell responses to AZD1222 COVID-19 vaccine. Sequencing was performed with immunoSEQ multiplex PCR; in TCRdb, only in-frame clones are kept and a portion is missing. The sample has 150,000 to 200,000 clones; around nine tenths are singletons. This specimen was peripheral blood, taken 28 days after the second AZD1222 dose. Source of these receptors: an adult who received the AZD1222 COVID-19 vaccine.

The rearrangement links TRBV6-5 to TRBJ2-2, with D possibly TRBD1 on 5 matching bases. The CDR3 is 15 amino acids. The germline V gene encodes CDR1 MNHEY and CDR2 SVGAGI. The V and J ends lost 5 bases and 3 bases respectively, with 13 bases between them. In DNA, the CDR3 is TGTGCCAGCAGTCGGGCAGGGATAGACACCGGGGAGCTGTTTTTT. Translation: CASSRAGIDTGELFF.

The chain recombines TRBV20-1 with TRBJ2-7; the D call may be TRBD1 or TRBD2 (6 bases each). This CDR3 contains 15 residues. V lost 7 bases and J lost 4, with 23 bases in between. The germline V gene has CDR1 DFQATT and CDR2 SNEGSKA (reference sequence). CDR3 nucleotide sequence: TGCAGTGTTATTGACGGGGGCAGGGGTGATTACGAGCAGTACTTC. Residues: CSVIDGGRGDYEQYF.

The CDR3 loop is CASSDSRQGDPVAKNIQYF. In nucleotides, the CDR3 is TGTGCCAGCAGTGACTCGAGACAGGGAGACCCAGTAGCCAAAAACATTCAGTACTTC. V usage is TRBV6-4 and J usage is TRBJ2-4; TRBD1 matches at 7 bases. CDR1 MRHNA and CDR2 SNTAGT come from the germline V gene. The CDR3 runs 19 residues. The junction had 11 bases not matched to a gene; V was cut back by 0 bases and J by 0 bases.

The V and J genes are TRBV29-1 and TRBJ1-1; D not certain. Germline CDR1 is SQVTM and CDR2 is ANQGSEA. With 6 bases removed from V and 6 bases from J, the gap between germline ends came to 17 bases. CDR3 length equals 13 residues. DNA for the CDR3: TGCAGCGTACGACGGGGAGGTGGGTCTGAAGCTTTCTTT. It is translated as CSVRRGGGSEAFF.

The rearrangement links TRBV21-1 to TRBJ1-5. TRBV21-1 is a recognized pseudogene. The CDR3 has 14 amino acids. DNA for the CDR3: TGTGCCAGCAGCAAAGCTCAAGAGGTTCAGCCCCAGCATTTT. The encoded protein is CASSKAQEVQPQHF.

This clone was observed a handful of times. The CDR3 coding sequence is TGCAGCGTTACCGGGGCGACAGGAGCTAACTATGGCTACACCTTC. Translated: CSVTGATGANYGYTF. This chain uses TRBV29-1 with TRBJ1-2, with a possible D match to TRBD1 (6 bases). V was trimmed by 5 bases and J by 0 bases, leaving 16 bases between them. The germline V gene has CDR1 SQVTM and CDR2 ANQGSEA. The CDR3 length is 15 residues.

This clone came up once. The chain joins TRBV2 to TRBJ2-2; possible D gene TRBD1, 6 bases. There are 15 residues in the CDR3. Deletions cut 4 bases from V and 2 bases from J, with 11 bases between. Germline CDR1 SNHLY, CDR2 FYNNEI. The CDR3 nucleotides read TGTGCCAGCAGTGTCGTACAGGGCAACACCGGGGAGCTGTTTTTT. This sequence encodes CASSVVQGNTGELFF.

This clone was seen just once. This rearrangement joins TRBV18 to TRBJ2-7, with TRBD2 matching over 8 bases. Germline values: CDR1 KGHSH, CDR2 LQKENI. Trimming took 5 bases from V and 0 from J; bases not matched to a gene: 3. The CDR3 sequence is 14 residues long. Written as DNA, the CDR3 is TGTGCCAGCTCAGCCAGCGGGAGCTCCTACGAGCAGTACTTC. Protein sequence: CASSASGSSYEQYF.

The genes are TRBV10-2 and TRBJ1-6; perhaps TRBD1 as D (5 bases). The CDR3 contains 12 residues. V lost 7 bases and J 7 bases, leaving 8 bases between the germline ends. In germline, CDR1 is WSHSY, CDR2 SAAADI. CDR3 sequence: CASTSGNSPLHF. The CDR3 DNA reads as TGCGCCAGCACCTCAGGGAATTCACCCCTCCACTTT.

This clone appeared once. The chain combines TRBV11-3 with TRBJ2-1; 10 bases map to TRBD2. Germline V gene data show CDR1 as SGHNT and CDR2 as YENEEA. The length of the CDR3 is 15 residues. The V gene end was trimmed by 2 bases and the J gene end by 8 bases; junction bases not matched to a gene: 6. The CDR3 here is CASSLLAGVAHEQFF. The CDR3 DNA reads as TGTGCCAGCAGCTTACTAGCGGGGGTAGCCCATGAGCAGTTCTTC.

This rearrangement joins TRBV30 to TRBJ1-1; D possibly corresponds to TRBD1 (5 bases). Germline V CDR1 and CDR2: GTSNPN, SVGIG (reference sequence). The CDR3 runs 14 residues. V was trimmed by 3 bases and J by 0 bases, leaving 11 bases between them. The CDR3 DNA reads TGTGCCTGGAGGACCGACAGCTTGAACACTGAAGCTTTCTTT. Its protein is CAWRTDSLNTEAFF.

The V and J genes are TRBV11-2 and TRBJ1-6; D is perhaps TRBD1 (6 bases). Trimming took 2 bases from V and 5 from J, leaving 10 bases between them. Germline CDR1 SGHAT, CDR2 FQNNGV. There are 15 residues in the CDR3. CDR3 sequence reads: CASSLRGTDNSPLHF. CDR3 DNA: TGTGCCAGCAGCTTAAGGGGGACGGATAATTCACCCCTCCACTTT.

The CDR3 here is CVRDEGTTHYEQYF. In nucleotides, the CDR3 is TGTGTGCGGGACGAAGGGACGACTCACTACGAGCAGTACTTC. V and J are TRBV21-1 and TRBJ2-7; the table's D call, TRBD2, has no DNA check behind it. TRBV21-1 constitutes a pseudogene. The CDR3 loop spans 14 amino acids.

The genes are TRBV7-6 and TRBJ2-1; D is perhaps TRBD1 or TRBD2 (5 bases each). The CDR3 runs to 14 residues. Germline CDR1 reads SGHVS; CDR2 reads FNYEAQ. Trimming cost V 7 bases and J 4 bases, with 14 bases left between them. Here the CDR3 DNA reads TGTGCCAGCAATAAGGGGACGGTTTACAATGAGCAGTTCTTC. Its protein is CASNKGTVYNEQFF. Combining the CDR3 with reference TRBV7-6 and TRBJ2-1 gives the whole variable domain GAGVSQSPRYKVTKRGQDVALRCDPISGHVSLYWYRQALGQGPEFLTYFNYEAQQDKSGLPNDRFSAERPEGSISTLTIQRTEQRDSAMYRCASNKGTVYNEQFFGPGTRLTVL.

This chain connects TRBV12-3 or TRBV12-4 to TRBJ1-2; D is unresolved. V gave up 5 bases and J gave up 6 bases, with 10 bases separating them. The CDR3 totals 12 residues. The CDR3 loop reads CASSNRGDGYTF. The DNA for the CDR3 is TGTGCCAGCAGTAACAGAGGAGATGGCTACACCTTC.

Here the CDR3 DNA reads TGTGCCAGTAGCGCCCATATACTGTCCAGCGGAGGCAATATAGGTCAGCCCCAGCATTTT. This translates into CASSAHILSSGGNIGQPQHF. The chain is built from TRBV19 and TRBJ1-5; D unresolved. Trimming left V 6 bases short and J 6 bases short, with 33 bases between. Germline V gives CDR1 LNHDA, CDR2 SQIVND (reference sequence). The CDR3 is 20 amino acids.

This chain uses TRBV21-1 with TRBJ1-3. TRBV21-1 is a pseudogene locus. The CDR3 runs to 18 residues. The CDR3 loop is CASSSPLALSDSGNTIYF. The CDR3 bases are TGTGCCAGCAGCTCCCCCTTGGCACTTTCCGACTCTGGAAACACCATATATTTT.

V gene TRBV29-1 combines with J gene TRBJ2-1, with TRBD1 as a possible D gene (6 bases). Germline V gives CDR1 SQVTM, CDR2 ANQGSEA. This CDR3 is built from 12 residues. The V gene lost 4 bases and the J gene lost 8 bases, with 12 bases spanning the gap. The CDR3 region has the DNA TGCAGCGTTGTGGCAGGGGTAGATGAGCAGTTCTTC. It yields the protein CSVVAGVDEQFF.

This chain joins TRBV19 and TRBJ2-1; 10 positions agree with TRBD1. Germline-derived CDR1 and CDR2 are LNHDA and SQIVND (reference sequence). J lost 5 bases, V lost 6 bases, and 7 bases had no gene match. The CDR3 consists of 15 residues. CDR3 region: CASSHRDRGNNEQFF. Written as DNA, the CDR3 is TGTGCCAGTAGCCACCGGGACAGGGGAAACAATGAGCAGTTCTTC.

This chain joins TRBV19 and TRBJ2-7; 9 bases are shared with TRBD1. J gave up 5 bases and V 7 bases, and 6 bases lay outside the gene matches. CDR3 length: 13 residues. Germline values: CDR1 LNHDA, CDR2 SQIVND (reference sequence). The CDR3 nucleotides are TGTGCCAGTAATGCCCGGACAGGGGACGAGCAGTACTTC. This gives the protein CASNARTGDEQYF. Variable domain in full (rest from reference TRBV19 and TRBJ2-7): DGGITQSPKYLFRKEGQNVTLSCEQNLNHDAMYWYRQDPGQGLRLIYYSQIVNDFQKGDIAEGYSVSREKKESFPLTVTSAQKNPTAFYLCASNARTGDEQYFGPGTRLTVT.

The gene calls are TRBV7-9 and TRBJ1-3, with 7 bases matching TRBD1. In germline, CDR1 is SEHNR, CDR2 FQNEAQ (reference sequence). V shed 4 bases and J 4 bases; nucleotides not matched to a gene: 7. The CDR3 runs to 15 residues. The CDR3, as DNA: TGTGCCAGCAGCTCACGACAGGGCTCCGGAAACACCATATATTTT. Its translation: CASSSRQGSGNTIYF.

This clone appeared a single time. The rearrangement uses TRBV18 and TRBJ1-4; D remains ambiguous. Deletions cut 4 bases from V and 7 bases from J, with 10 bases between. This CDR3 spans 13 amino acids. Germline assignment: CDR1 KGHSH and CDR2 LQKENI. The CDR3 DNA reads as TGTGCCAGCTCACTATCCGAGGGTGAAAAACTGTTTTTT. Translated, it gives CASSLSEGEKLFF.

J is TRBJ1-5 and V is TRBV2; weak D call: TRBD1 (6 bases). The germline V gene encodes CDR1 SNHLY and CDR2 FYNNEI. CDR3 length: 15 amino acids. Trimming took 5 bases from V and 2 from J, leaving 13 bases between them. In nucleotides, the CDR3 is TGTGCCAGCAGTTTCGAGGGGGGAGGCAATCAGCCCCAGCATTTT. Translating gives CASSFEGGGNQPQHF. The full variable domain, with the rest looked up from reference TRBV2 and TRBJ1-5, is EPEVTQTPSHQVTQMGQEVILRCVPISNHLYFYWYRQILGQKVEFLVSFYNNEISEKSEIFDDQFSVERPDGSNFTLKIRSTKLEDSAMYFCASSFEGGGNQPQHFGDGTRLSIL.

This chain uses TRBV29-1 with TRBJ2-5, with a possible D match to TRBD1 (5 bases). CDR1 SQVTM and CDR2 ANQGSEA come from the germline V gene. V lost 4 bases and J 5 bases, leaving 11 bases between the germline ends. The CDR3 totals 12 residues. CDR3 sequence reads: CSVAAGRETQYF. Written as DNA, the CDR3 is TGCAGCGTTGCGGCAGGGCGGGAGACCCAGTACTTC.

The chain joins TRBV6-6 to TRBJ2-2; D gene unclear. The CDR3 loop spans 16 amino acids. V lost 2 bases, J lost 7 bases, and 17 bases lay in between. CDR1 and CDR2 from the germline V gene are MNHNY and SVGAGI (reference sequence). The CDR3 reads CASSYRASGLRGELFF. The CDR3 region has the DNA TGTGCCAGCAGTTACCGGGCTAGTGGTTTGCGCGGGGAGCTGTTTTTT.

The V call is TRBV7-9, the J call TRBJ2-3; the D gene is possibly TRBD1 (6 bases). V was clipped by 5 bases and J by 6 bases, with 9 bases between them. Per the germline V gene, CDR1 is SEHNR and CDR2 is FQNEAQ (reference sequence). The CDR3 has 12 residues. The CDR3 region has the DNA TGTGCCAGCAGCCCCACAGGGGATACGCAGTATTTT. This encodes CASSPTGDTQYF.

The CDR3 sequence is CASSYSTVPHEQYF. As DNA, the CDR3 is TGTGCCAGCAGTTACAGCACAGTGCCCCACGAGCAGTACTTC. J is TRBJ2-7 and V is TRBV6-5; D is undetermined. Trimming pared 2 bases from V and 5 bases from J, leaving 13 bases between. The germline CDR1 and CDR2 sequences are MNHEY and SVGAGI. The CDR3 runs 14 residues.